This T cell receptor (beta chain) stems from a study of T cell repertoires in cytomegalovirus infection. On the study more broadly: Well-studied HLA-B-restricted epitopes and recently identified HLA-C-restricted epitopes of CMV were both used in the study. An indication of both CMV infection and matching HLA type came from public TCR beta signatures.

TCRdb fed the reads into MiXCR, producing one record per CDR3 protein. Counted here are hundreds of thousands of distinct CDR3 sequences, approximately 33% occurring once; the ten biggest clones make up 18%. A note on this clonotype: What it binds is unknown.

V dropped 5 bases and J dropped 7 bases, with 17 bases sitting between them. Germline assignment: CDR1 SEHNR and CDR2 FQNEAQ (reference sequence). There are 15 residues in the CDR3. This sequence joins TRBV7-9 and TRBJ1-4; D gene uncertain. Sequences were derived from cultured PBMCs, sampled from culture after CMV antigen stimulation. The sequence derives from a human donor in good health (CMV status not recorded). Some clones in this sample may be carry-over from other donors' samples. The CDR3, as DNA: TGTGCCAGCAGCCCCGGGAGAGGGCCAGGTGAAAAACTGTTTTTT. Residues: CASSPGRGPGEKLFF.